The 15 T cell receptor beta chains below were found in one sample sequenced in a study of OX40 agonist ivuxolimab in advanced cancers. Libraries came from the immunoSEQ multiplex PCR assay. TCRdb stores this immuneACCESS table with in-frame sequences only. Part of the clones is absent; in the studies checked, under half of the shortfall reflects unresolved V genes, and no reason is known for the rest. The table for this sample lists tens of thousands of clones; around 80% of them were counted only once. Approximately 1.6% of the sample is in the top ten clones. The input for sequencing was CD4+ or CD8+ T cells sorted from blood, taken in a trial of the OX40 agonist ivuxolimab. These receptors were taken from an adult with an advanced solid tumor such as melanoma, head and neck, liver or kidney cancer.

The V gene is TRBV7-2, the J gene TRBJ2-7; 8 bases agree with TRBD2. Germline V gives CDR1 SGHTA, CDR2 FQGNSA. The V and J ends lost 5 bases and 5 bases, in that order; junction bases with no gene match: 11. The CDR3 is 15 residues long. The CDR3 region is CASSPRGAGDHEQYF. The CDR3 DNA sequence: TGTGCCAGCAGCCCCCGAGGAGCGGGAGACCACGAGCAGTACTTC. The full variable domain, rest sourced from reference TRBV7-2 and TRBJ2-7, is GAGVSQSPSNKVTEKGKDVELRCDPISGHTALYWYRQSLGQGLEFLIYFQGNSAPDKSGLPSDRFSAERTGGSVSTLTIQRTQQEDSAVYLCASSPRGAGDHEQYFGPGTRLTVT.

The V call is TRBV11-2, the J call TRBJ2-3, with unresolved D. Germline assignment: CDR1 SGHAT and CDR2 FQNNGV. The CDR3 has 14 residues. Trimming cost V 1 base and J 2 bases, with 7 bases left between them. The CDR3 DNA reads TGTGCCAGCAGCTTAGGTTCCCACACAGATACGCAGTATTTT. Protein product: CASSLGSHTDTQYF.

The chain uses TRBV19 and TRBJ2-1, with TRBD2 matching 7 bases. Germline lookup yields CDR1 LNHDA and CDR2 SQIVND (reference sequence). With V trimmed by 8 bases and J by 4 bases, 11 bases remained unmatched. CDR3 size: 15 residues. CDR3: CASEGGSGSYNEQFF. CDR3 in DNA: TGTGCCAGTGAGGGCGGGAGTGGATCTTACAATGAGCAGTTCTTC.

J is TRBJ2-5 and V is TRBV29-1; D possibly corresponds to TRBD1 (6 bases). Trimming pared 4 bases from V and 5 bases from J, leaving 17 bases between. CDR3 length: 14 residues. CDR1 SQVTM and CDR2 ANQGSEA come from the germline V gene. In DNA form, the CDR3 reads TGCAGCGTTGGCGAGCAGGGGCTGAGGGAGACCCAGTACTTC. This encodes CSVGEQGLRETQYF. The variable domain in full, with the rest retrieved from reference TRBV29-1 and TRBJ2-5, is SAVISQKPSRDICQRGTSLTIQCQVDSQVTMMFWYRQQPGQSLTLIATANQGSEATYESGFVIDKFPISRPNLTFSTLTVSNMSPEDSSIYLCSVGEQGLRETQYFGPGTRLLVL.

The chain is built from TRBV9 and TRBJ2-3, with 7 bases lining up with TRBD2. With V trimmed by 4 bases and J by 3 bases, 8 bases remained unmatched. Per germline, CDR1 SGDLS and CDR2 YYNGEE. The CDR3 contains 15 residues. As DNA, the CDR3 is TGTGCCAGCAGCCCTGTGGGGGGGGAGACAGATACGCAGTATTTT. This codes for CASSPVGGETDTQYF.

On this clone itself: This CDR3 is also generated by other DNA sequences in the sample. The rearrangement joins TRBV5-1 to TRBJ2-3; D ambiguous. CDR1 is SGHRS, CDR2 YFSETQ, per germline. The V end was cut by 1 base, the J end by 2 bases, with 2 bases between. CDR3 size: 12 residues. CDR3 sequence (DNA): TGCGCCAGCAGCTTGTCCACAGATACGCAGTATTTT. Amino acids: CASSLSTDTQYF.

The gene calls are TRBV6-1 and TRBJ2-7; 9 nucleotides agree with TRBD2. This CDR3 is built from 12 residues. With 9 bases clipped from V and 4 bases from J, the junction kept 4 bases outside the gene matches. The V gene's germline CDR1 is MNHNS and CDR2 SASEGT. The CDR3 DNA reads TGTGCCAGTGGGGCGGGAGGGTACGAGCAGTACTTC. Amino acids: CASGAGGYEQYF.

This chain uses TRBV6-1 with TRBJ2-7, with 8 bases that match TRBD1. Germline V gene lookup returns CDR1 MNHNS and CDR2 SASEGT. J gave up 0 bases and V 2 bases, and 18 bases lay outside the gene matches. This CDR3 has 20 amino acids. CDR3 region: CASSEHGRQGALDFSYEQYF. The CDR3 DNA reads TGTGCCAGCAGTGAACATGGTCGGCAGGGGGCCCTTGATTTCTCCTACGAGCAGTACTTC.

The chain couples TRBV25-1 to TRBJ1-2; weak D call: TRBD1 (6 bases). V lost 1 base, J lost 4 bases, and 16 bases lay in between. Germline values: CDR1 MGHDK, CDR2 SYGVNS. The CDR3 sequence is 16 residues long. CDR3 nucleotides: TGTGCCAGCAGTGAATCGAGGGTGGGACAAACCTATGGCTACACCTTC. Its protein is CASSESRVGQTYGYTF.

This sequence joins TRBV5-6 and TRBJ2-5, with unresolved D. The CDR3 contains 14 residues. V lost 4 bases and J lost 5, with 15 bases in between. CDR1 and CDR2 from the germline V gene are SGHDT and YYEEEE. CDR3 sequence reads: CASSRWTVEETQYF. The CDR3 coding sequence is TGTGCCAGCAGCCGATGGACGGTTGAGGAGACCCAGTACTTC. Complete variable domain (other parts from reference TRBV5-6 and TRBJ2-5): DAGVTQSPTHLIKTRGQQVTLRCSPKSGHDTVSWYQQALGQGPQFIFQYYEEEERQRGNFPDRFSGHQFPNYSSELNVNALLLGDSALYLCASSRWTVEETQYFGPGTRLLVL.

Concerning this clone: The same CDR3 also results from other DNA sequences found in this sample. The rearrangement links TRBV18 to TRBJ2-4; no firm D call. Trimming removed 4 bases from V and 8 bases from J, with 15 bases in between. CDR3 size: 14 residues. The germline gives CDR1 KGHSH, CDR2 LQKENI. DNA of the CDR3: TGTGCCAGCTCACTCGACACAGATCGGGACATTCAGTACTTC. Amino acid sequence: CASSLDTDRDIQYF.

The J gene is TRBJ2-1, the V gene TRBV19; D may be TRBD1 or TRBD2 (5 bases each). This CDR3 is 14 amino acids long. Trimming stripped 10 bases from V and 6 bases from J, with 19 bases between. Germline V lookup: CDR1 LNHDA, CDR2 SQIVND (reference sequence). For the CDR3, the DNA is TGTGCCACCACAGAGGGGCAGAACTCCAATGAGCAGTTCTTC. Protein: CATTEGQNSNEQFF.

The gene calls are TRBV29-1 and TRBJ1-1; D not resolved. The V end lost 4 bases, the J end lost 4 bases, and 10 bases lay between the germline ends. CDR1 and CDR2 (germline): SQVTM, ANQGSEA. The CDR3 runs to 12 residues. CDR3 sequence reads: CSVVGLSTEAFF. DNA for the CDR3: TGCAGCGTTGTCGGGTTGAGCACTGAAGCTTTCTTT.

The chain uses TRBV5-8 and TRBJ1-3; D uncertain. Germline lookup yields CDR1 SGHTS and CDR2 YDEGEE. This CDR3 has 17 residues. Between the trimmed V and J ends, which lost 0 bases and 0 bases, there was a span of 13 bases. CDR3 loop: CASSLVITESSGNTIYF. The CDR3 DNA reads TGTGCCAGCAGCTTGGTTATAACGGAGTCCTCTGGAAACACCATATATTTT.

This clone was counted once. The gene calls are TRBV6-6 and TRBJ1-2; D gene ambiguous. Between the trimmed V and J ends, which lost 4 bases and 5 bases, there was a span of 11 bases. The CDR3 extends over 13 amino acids. CDR1 and CDR2 from the germline V gene are MNHNY and SVGAGI (reference sequence). The chain's CDR3 is CASSSAGGYGYTF. The CDR3 DNA sequence: TGTGCCAGCAGTTCTGCAGGAGGGTATGGCTACACCTTC.